This passage covers 20 T cell receptor beta chains from one sample sequenced in a study of long-term antiretroviral therapy in people with HIV. Running of the v3.0 immunoSEQ assay took place at survey level. TCRdb's copy holds only in-frame clones and misses some; the assay was immunoSEQ multiplex PCR. Here the sample spans roughly 17,000 clones, over 65% being singletons. This sample comprised unsorted PBMCs, obtained 2.1 years after starting antiretroviral therapy. The receptor source for this set is a man aged 40-49 years with HIV.

V usage is TRBV2 and J usage is TRBJ2-1; no definite D call. The CDR3 consists of 15 residues. Trimming pared 4 bases from V and 5 bases from J, leaving 15 bases between. The germline V gene encodes CDR1 SNHLY and CDR2 FYNNEI. The CDR3 sequence is CASSAPTLLHNEQFF. The DNA of the CDR3 is TGTGCCAGCAGTGCGCCGACCCTTCTTCACAATGAGCAGTTCTTC.

The chain employs TRBV19 and TRBJ1-5, with TRBD1 matching 7 bases. The CDR3 is 17 residues long. The V gene's germline CDR1 is LNHDA and CDR2 SQIVND (reference sequence). J was trimmed by 0 bases and V by 1 base; bases with no gene match: 6. Here the CDR3 reads CASSIAQGVYSNQPQHF. CDR3 in DNA: TGTGCCAGTAGTATAGCTCAGGGGGTTTATAGCAATCAGCCCCAGCATTTT.

DNA for the CDR3: TGTGCCAGCTCACCACCGTTAGTATTGAACACTGAAGCTTTCTTT. This encodes CASSPPLVLNTEAFF. This chain connects TRBV18 to TRBJ1-1; no clear D gene. V lost 0 bases, J lost 0 bases, and 8 bases lay in between. CDR1 KGHSH and CDR2 LQKENI come from the germline V gene. The length of the CDR3 is 15 residues. The variable domain in full, completed from reference TRBV18 and TRBJ1-1, reads NAGVMQNPRHLVRRRGQEARLRCSPMKGHSHVYWYRQLPEEGLKFMVYLQKENIIDESGMPKERFSAEFPKEGPSILRIQQVVRGDSAAYFCASSPPLVLNTEAFFGQGTRLTVV.

The chain is built from TRBV7-2 and TRBJ1-5; D perhaps matches TRBD1 (5 bases). The CDR3 covers 16 residues. CDR1 and CDR2 from the germline V gene are SGHTA and FQGNSA. V dropped 6 bases and J dropped 9 bases, with 24 bases sitting between them. CDR3 amino acids: CASSPGGGTVYLPQHF. In nucleotides, the CDR3 is TGTGCCAGCAGTCCCGGGGGAGGGACCGTGTATCTGCCCCAGCATTTT.

This clone was seen once. The rearrangement joins TRBV10-3 to TRBJ2-3, with a weak D call TRBD2 (6 bases). The CDR3 totals 19 residues. Germline-derived CDR1 and CDR2 are ENHRY and SYGVKD. The V end lost 4 bases, the J end lost 0 bases, and 23 bases lay between the germline ends. CDR3 sequence reads: CAISGGFVREGTSTDTQYF. The DNA for the CDR3 is TGTGCCATCAGTGGGGGATTCGTCAGGGAAGGGACTAGCACAGATACGCAGTATTTT.

The rearrangement joins TRBV6-5 to TRBJ2-7, with TRBD1 identical over 9 bases. Germline V gene sequence: CDR1 MNHEY, CDR2 SVGAGI. V lost 5 bases and J lost 7; bases outside the gene matches: 9. This CDR3 comprises 14 residues. CDR3 loop: CASSPRDRVKEQYF. CDR3 DNA sequence: TGTGCCAGCAGTCCCCGGGACAGGGTAAAGGAGCAGTACTTC.

CDR3 loop: CASRSGTTYEQYF. CDR3 in DNA: TGTGCCAGCAGATCCGGGACGACCTACGAGCAGTACTTC. The rearrangement joins TRBV14 to TRBJ2-7, with D possibly called TRBD1 or TRBD2 (5 bases each). Germline V CDR1 and CDR2: SGHDN, FVKESK. V lost 6 bases and J 2 bases, leaving 11 bases between the germline ends. CDR3 size: 13 residues.

The rearrangement links TRBV5-1 to TRBJ1-4; TRBD1 is a possible D gene (5 bases). In germline, CDR1 is SGHRS, CDR2 YFSETQ. With 2 bases removed from V and 3 bases from J, the gap between germline ends came to 14 bases. CDR3 size: 16 residues. The CDR3 spells CASSLLNLGANEKLFF. In nucleotides, the CDR3 is TGCGCCAGCAGCTTACTAAACCTAGGGGCTAATGAAAAACTGTTTTTT.

The CDR3 coding sequence is TGTGCCAGCAGTTTAGTAGGGCTAAATCAGCCCCAGCATTTT. The encoded protein is CASSLVGLNQPQHF. V is TRBV27 and J is TRBJ1-5; no clear D. The V gene lost 2 bases and the J gene lost 4 bases, with 9 bases spanning the gap. CDR1 is MNHEY, CDR2 SMNVEV, per germline (reference sequence). This CDR3 comprises 14 residues.

This clone was picked up a small number of times. The CDR3: CASRGQGNGYTF. CDR3 DNA: TGTGCCAGCAGGGGACAGGGGAATGGCTACACCTTC. The V and J genes are TRBV2 and TRBJ1-2; TRBD1 matches at 10 bases. The length of the CDR3 is 12 residues. With V trimmed by 6 bases and J by 6 bases, 1 base remained unmatched. Germline lookup yields CDR1 SNHLY and CDR2 FYNNEI.

The chain is built from TRBV4-2 and TRBJ1-2; D is perhaps TRBD1 (5 bases). CDR1 and CDR2 (germline): LGHNA, YNFKEQ. Trimming pared 0 bases from V and 6 bases from J, leaving 20 bases between. CDR3 size: 17 residues. The CDR3 region is CASSQDNPSMGRNGYTF. Written as DNA, the CDR3 is TGTGCCAGCAGCCAAGATAACCCCTCTATGGGACGAAATGGCTACACCTTC.

This clone turned up a few times. The V call is TRBV30, the J call TRBJ1-3, with TRBD1 matching 9 bases. V trimming: 1 base; J trimming: 0 bases; junction bases outside the gene matches: 1. There are 15 residues in the CDR3. Per germline, CDR1 GTSNPN and CDR2 SVGIG (reference sequence). CDR3 DNA sequence: TGTGCCTGGAGTGGGGGACAGGGCTCTGGAAACACCATATATTTT. Its translation: CAWSGGQGSGNTIYF.

The rearrangement uses TRBV7-2 and TRBJ2-5; no clear D gene. CDR3 length: 13 amino acids. The germline gives CDR1 SGHTA, CDR2 FQGNSA. Trimming removed 5 bases from V and 1 base from J, with 8 bases in between. The chain's CDR3 is CASSPIAQETQYF. The CDR3 bases are TGTGCCAGCAGCCCCATTGCCCAAGAGACCCAGTACTTC.

This chain uses TRBV30 with TRBJ1-1; TRBD1 might be the D (6 bases). This CDR3 has 13 residues. From germline, CDR1 is GTSNPN and CDR2 SVGIG (reference sequence). Trimming stripped 0 bases from V and 6 bases from J, with 11 bases between. The CDR3 nucleotides are TGTGCCTGGAGTGTACCAGGGGATGCTGAAGCTTTCTTT. As protein: CAWSVPGDAEAFF.

The chain couples TRBV5-4 to TRBJ1-1; perhaps TRBD1 as D (6 bases). The V gene's germline CDR1 is SGHNT and CDR2 YYREEE (reference sequence). V lost 4 bases and J 5 bases, leaving 12 bases between the germline ends. CDR3 length equals 13 residues. The CDR3 nucleotides are TGTGCCAGCAGCACGCAGGGGCGGACTGAAGCTTTCTTT. It specifies CASSTQGRTEAFF.

The chain has TRBV7-9 and TRBJ2-2; D is unresolved. V was clipped by 4 bases and J by 0 bases, with 18 bases between them. The CDR3 totals 18 residues. Germline lookup yields CDR1 SEHNR and CDR2 FQNEAQ (reference sequence). CDR3 nucleotides: TGTGCCAGCAGCTCCACAAGGGTCGGAACAGCGAACACCGGGGAGCTGTTTTTT. Encoded protein: CASSSTRVGTANTGELFF.

The chain recombines TRBV9 with TRBJ2-3; 10 nucleotides line up with TRBD2. Germline CDR1 reads SGDLS; CDR2 reads YYNGEE. Trimming removed 2 bases from V and 4 bases from J; junction bases left unmatched: 1. CDR3 length equals 14 residues. The CDR3 here is CASSVSGGADTQYF. The CDR3 DNA sequence: TGTGCCAGCAGCGTGAGCGGGGGGGCAGATACGCAGTATTTT. The full variable domain, completed using reference TRBV9 and TRBJ2-3, is DSGVTQTPKHLITATGQRVTLRCSPRSGDLSVYWYQQSLDQGLQFLIQYYNGEERAKGNILERFSAQQFPDLHSELNLSSLELGDSALYFCASSVSGGADTQYFGPGTRLTVL.

The gene calls are TRBV6-1 and TRBJ2-7, with 8 nucleotides matching TRBD1. The CDR3 is 15 residues long. V was pared by 6 bases and J by 2 bases, with 9 bases of the junction left unmatched. Germline CDR1 and CDR2: MNHNS and SASEGT. CDR3 sequence (DNA): TGTGCCAGCAGGGACGGACAGGGAATCACCTACGAGCAGTACTTC. Protein sequence: CASRDGQGITYEQYF.

The chain recombines TRBV6-1 with TRBJ1-4; D gene ambiguous. This CDR3 has 15 residues. V was clipped by 7 bases and J by 4 bases, with 16 bases between them. Germline-derived CDR1 and CDR2 are MNHNS and SASEGT. CDR3 region: CASTSGILGNEKLFF. The CDR3 DNA sequence: TGTGCCAGCACCTCTGGGATCCTTGGTAATGAAAAACTGTTTTTT.

The chain couples TRBV4-1 to TRBJ2-1; 9 bases map to TRBD2. Germline V lookup: CDR1 MGHRA, CDR2 YSYEKL. The CDR3 spans 16 residues. V lost 1 base, J lost 3 bases, and 4 bases stayed unmatched. Here the CDR3 reads CASSQVRLAVYNEQFF. As DNA, the CDR3 is TGCGCCAGCAGCCAAGTTCGACTAGCGGTCTACAATGAGCAGTTCTTC.